This entry is about one TCR beta chain. These data belong to a study of cytomegalovirus exposure and HLA in healthy donors. The germline V gene encodes CDR1 SGHTA and CDR2 FQGTGA. The CDR3 runs to 15 residues. The V end was cut by 2 bases, the J end by 8 bases, with 16 bases between. PCR employed 60 Vbeta and 13 Jbeta primers. TCRdb's copy holds only in-frame clones and misses some; the assay was immunoSEQ multiplex PCR. In the table there are about 110,000 clones, 65% to 90% of which are singletons. The chain carries TRBV7-3 and TRBJ2-1; D perhaps matches TRBD2 (6 bases). The TCR was taken from a young woman in good health and CMV-seronegative. Source material: PBMCs. CDR3 sequence (DNA): TGTGCCAGCAGCTTAGCTGGCGGGAATTACGATGAGCAGTTCTTC. It translates to CASSLAGGNYDEQFF.